A few counts support the clone carrying this T cell receptor beta chain. What it binds is not known. Per the germline V gene, CDR1 is KGHSH and CDR2 is LQKENI. J was trimmed by 7 bases and V by 3 bases; bases with no gene match: 9. This CDR3 is built from 16 residues. TCRdb independently ran MiXCR on the 5' RACE reads; one entry per CDR3 protein. Seen here are around 300,000 distinct CDR3 sequences, roughly 15% observed once, and the top ten hold 22%. These data come from a study of T-cell memory formation after mild COVID-19. Study conclusions and caveats: The CD4+ clones that contracted clustered mainly within CM and EM, and the CD8+ clones concentrated in EMRA. Pre-infection memory showed some responding clones, and this suggested that cross-reactive memory joined.

This TCR came from a man between 18 and 35 years old who had mild COVID-19 (a few samples of this study predate the infection). Cell type and time point are not known. The chain combines TRBV18 with TRBJ1-4; 9 nucleotides agree with TRBD1. Sequenced sample: PBMCs or a T cell subset sorted from them (not recorded which). In nucleotides, the CDR3 is TGTGCCAGCTCACCGACTCTGGGACAGGGAGGTGAAAAACTGTTTTTT. Its protein is CASSPTLGQGGEKLFF. Complete variable domain (other parts from reference TRBV18 and TRBJ1-4): NAGVMQNPRHLVRRRGQEARLRCSPMKGHSHVYWYRQLPEEGLKFMVYLQKENIIDESGMPKERFSAEFPKEGPSILRIQQVVRGDSAAYFCASSPTLGQGGEKLFFGSGTQLSVL.